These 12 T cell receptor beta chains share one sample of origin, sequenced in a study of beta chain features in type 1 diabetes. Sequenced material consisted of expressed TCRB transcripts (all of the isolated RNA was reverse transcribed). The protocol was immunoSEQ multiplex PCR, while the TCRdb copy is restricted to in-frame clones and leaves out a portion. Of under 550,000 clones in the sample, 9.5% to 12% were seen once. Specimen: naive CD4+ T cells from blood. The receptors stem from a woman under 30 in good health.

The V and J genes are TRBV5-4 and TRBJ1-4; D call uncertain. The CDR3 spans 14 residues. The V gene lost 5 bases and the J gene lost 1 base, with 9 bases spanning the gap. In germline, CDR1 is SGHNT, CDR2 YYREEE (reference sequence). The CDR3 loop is CASSTHITNEKLFF. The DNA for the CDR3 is TGTGCCAGCAGTACCCATATAACTAATGAAAAACTGTTTTTT.

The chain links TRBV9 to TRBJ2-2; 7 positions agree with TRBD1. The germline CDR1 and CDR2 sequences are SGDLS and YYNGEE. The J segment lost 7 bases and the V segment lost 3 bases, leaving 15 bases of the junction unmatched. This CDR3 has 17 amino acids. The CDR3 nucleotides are TGTGCCAGCAGCGCCCAACCCCCGGGACAGTCATTCGGGGAGCTGTTTTTT. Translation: CASSAQPPGQSFGELFF. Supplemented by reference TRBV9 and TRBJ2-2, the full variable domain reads DSGVTQTPKHLITATGQRVTLRCSPRSGDLSVYWYQQSLDQGLQFLIQYYNGEERAKGNILERFSAQQFPDLHSELNLSSLELGDSALYFCASSAQPPGQSFGELFFGEGSRLTVL.

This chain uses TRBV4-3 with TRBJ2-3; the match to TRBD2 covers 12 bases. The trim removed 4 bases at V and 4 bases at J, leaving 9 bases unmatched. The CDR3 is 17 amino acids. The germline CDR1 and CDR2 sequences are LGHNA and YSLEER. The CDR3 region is CASSPLPLAGGADTQYF. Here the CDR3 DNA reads TGCGCCAGCAGCCCCCTACCGCTAGCGGGGGGGGCAGATACGCAGTATTTT.

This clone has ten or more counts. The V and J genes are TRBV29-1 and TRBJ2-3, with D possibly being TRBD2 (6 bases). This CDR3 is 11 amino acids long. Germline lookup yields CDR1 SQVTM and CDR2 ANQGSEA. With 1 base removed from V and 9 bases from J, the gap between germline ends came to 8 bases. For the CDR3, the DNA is TGCAGCGTTGAAGCAGGGAGGACGCAGTATTTT. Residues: CSVEAGRTQYF.

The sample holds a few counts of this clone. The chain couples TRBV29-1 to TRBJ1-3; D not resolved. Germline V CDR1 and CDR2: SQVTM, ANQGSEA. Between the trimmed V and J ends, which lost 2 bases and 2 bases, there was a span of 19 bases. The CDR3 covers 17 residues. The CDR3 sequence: CSVEKLGTAQAGNTIYF. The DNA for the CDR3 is TGCAGCGTTGAAAAGTTGGGTACAGCGCAAGCTGGAAACACCATATATTTT. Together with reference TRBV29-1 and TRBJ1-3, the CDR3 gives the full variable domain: SAVISQKPSRDICQRGTSLTIQCQVDSQVTMMFWYRQQPGQSLTLIATANQGSEATYESGFVIDKFPISRPNLTFSTLTVSNMSPEDSSIYLCSVEKLGTAQAGNTIYFGEGSWLTVV.

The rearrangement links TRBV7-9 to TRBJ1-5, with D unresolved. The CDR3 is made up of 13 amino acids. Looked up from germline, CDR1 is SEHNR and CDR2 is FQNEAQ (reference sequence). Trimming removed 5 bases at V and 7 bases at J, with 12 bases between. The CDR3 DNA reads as TGTGCCAGCAGCCCCCAAGCTGGGCAGCCCCAGCATTTT. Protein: CASSPQAGQPQHF. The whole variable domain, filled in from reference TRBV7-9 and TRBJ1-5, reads DTGVSQNPRHKITKRGQNVTFRCDPISEHNRLYWYRQTLGQGPEFLTYFQNEAQLEKSRLLSDRFSAERPKGSFSTLEIQRTEQGDSAMYLCASSPQAGQPQHFGDGTRLSIL.

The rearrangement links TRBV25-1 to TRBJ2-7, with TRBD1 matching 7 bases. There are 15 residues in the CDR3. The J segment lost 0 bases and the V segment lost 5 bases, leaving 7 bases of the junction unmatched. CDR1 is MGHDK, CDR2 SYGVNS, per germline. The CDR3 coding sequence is TGTGCCAGCAGTCCGAGGACAGGCTTCTCCTACGAGCAGTACGTC. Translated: CASSPRTGFSYEQYV.

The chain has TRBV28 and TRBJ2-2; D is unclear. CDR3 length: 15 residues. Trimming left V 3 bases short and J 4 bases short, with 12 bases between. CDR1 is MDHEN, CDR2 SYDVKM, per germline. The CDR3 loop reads CASSLSGAGTGELFF. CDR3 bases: TGTGCCAGCAGTTTGTCCGGTGCAGGCACCGGGGAGCTGTTTTTT.

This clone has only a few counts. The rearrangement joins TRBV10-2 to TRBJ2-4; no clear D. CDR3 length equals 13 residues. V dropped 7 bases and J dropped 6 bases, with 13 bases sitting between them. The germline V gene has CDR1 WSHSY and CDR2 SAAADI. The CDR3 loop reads CASTGFAGNIQYF. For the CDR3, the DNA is TGCGCCAGCACCGGGTTCGCCGGAAACATTCAGTACTTC.

The CDR3: CASSQGQGPLAGNTIYF. DNA of the CDR3: TGCGCCAGCAGCCAAGGACAGGGACCGTTAGCGGGAAACACCATATATTTT. The V and J genes are TRBV4-1 and TRBJ1-3; 7 nucleotides line up with TRBD1. This CDR3 contains 17 residues. CDR1 is MGHRA and CDR2 is YSYEKL in the germline V gene. V was pared by 1 base and J by 4 bases, with 10 bases of the junction left unmatched.

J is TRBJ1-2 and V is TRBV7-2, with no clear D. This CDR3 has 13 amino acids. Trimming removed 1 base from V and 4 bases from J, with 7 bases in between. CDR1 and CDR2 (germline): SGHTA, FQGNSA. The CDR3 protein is CASSLGHSYGYTF. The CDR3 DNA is TGTGCCAGCAGCTTAGGACACAGCTATGGCTACACCTTC. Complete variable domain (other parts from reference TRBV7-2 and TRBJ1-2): GAGVSQSPSNKVTEKGKDVELRCDPISGHTALYWYRQSLGQGLEFLIYFQGNSAPDKSGLPSDRFSAERTGGSVSTLTIQRTQQEDSAVYLCASSLGHSYGYTFGSGTRLTVV.

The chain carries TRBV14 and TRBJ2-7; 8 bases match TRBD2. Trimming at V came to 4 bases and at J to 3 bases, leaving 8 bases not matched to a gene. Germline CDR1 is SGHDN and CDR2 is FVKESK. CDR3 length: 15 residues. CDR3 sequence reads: CASSPWGSGNYEQYF. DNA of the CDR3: TGTGCCAGCAGCCCCTGGGGTAGCGGGAACTACGAGCAGTACTTC.